The rows below give T cell receptor beta chains drawn from one sample of a study of blood T cell repertoires in COVID-19. Assay used: immunoSEQ multiplex PCR; TCRdb lists only in-frame clones, some missing. The data hold about 230,000 clones, with approximately 80% observed a single time. Sequencing was done on a sample of peripheral blood. The receptors come from a man aged 40-49 years with acute or convalescent COVID-19. CDR3s leave out the opening cysteine and the closing phenylalanine or tryptophan. Each record gives: J gene, V gene, CDR3 protein.

j_gene: TRBJ1-2
v_gene: TRBV7-9
CDR3aa: ASIRGTDYGYT

j_gene: TRBJ1-5
v_gene: TRBV19
CDR3aa: ASSTGRYYSNQPQH

j_gene: TRBJ2-7
v_gene: TRBV21-1
CDR3aa: MRGDCFSYEQY

j_gene: TRBJ2-6
v_gene: TRBV9
CDR3aa: ASSARAGGAGANVLT

j_gene: TRBJ2-7
v_gene: TRBV6-5
CDR3aa: ASSPTPTYEQY

j_gene: TRBJ2-7
v_gene: TRBV7-9
CDR3aa: ASSSTSKMYEQY

j_gene: TRBJ2-1
v_gene: TRBV5-1
CDR3aa: ASSSSGSALNEQF

j_gene: TRBJ2-3
v_gene: TRBV18
CDR3aa: ASSPRGAGGTDTQY

j_gene: TRBJ1-5
v_gene: TRBV2
CDR3aa: ASSPFGSNQPQH

j_gene: TRBJ1-1
v_gene: TRBV18
CDR3aa: ASATGARVPEAF

j_gene: TRBJ1-3
v_gene: TRBV29-1
CDR3aa: SVRVGNTIY

j_gene: TRBJ1-6
v_gene: TRBV2
CDR3aa: ASSGAGLVSPLH

j_gene: TRBJ2-2
v_gene: TRBV5-4
CDR3aa: ASSLGLVRAGELF

j_gene: TRBJ2-1
v_gene: TRBV12-3/TRBV12-4
CDR3aa: ASSPLSYNEQF

j_gene: TRBJ1-1
v_gene: TRBV18
CDR3aa: ASSPSQGPNTEAF

j_gene: TRBJ2-1
v_gene: TRBV6-2/TRBV6-3
CDR3aa: ASSYHLAGGSLELEQF

j_gene: TRBJ1-5
v_gene: TRBV10-3
CDR3aa: AISLTGQGNQPQH

j_gene: TRBJ2-7
v_gene: TRBV30
CDR3aa: AWSSKGASEDEQY

j_gene: TRBJ1-6
v_gene: TRBV5-4
CDR3aa: ASSLSRYNSPLH

j_gene: TRBJ1-1
v_gene: TRBV27
CDR3aa: ASSPARAVNTEAF

j_gene: TRBJ1-3
v_gene: TRBV11-2
CDR3aa: ASSFTGVVTGGNTIY

j_gene: TRBJ1-1
v_gene: TRBV5-1
CDR3aa: ASSLPSRSTGSNMNTEAF

j_gene: TRBJ2-2
v_gene: TRBV5-1
CDR3aa: ASSLAKGSGKEYTGELF

j_gene: TRBJ1-2
v_gene: TRBV15
CDR3aa: ATSRDPGGNYGYT

j_gene: TRBJ2-2
v_gene: TRBV29-1
CDR3aa: SARVLADYTGELF

j_gene: TRBJ1-1
v_gene: TRBV29-1
CDR3aa: SVLLYAGTGVVVAF

j_gene: TRBJ2-7
v_gene: TRBV20-1
CDR3aa: SASARTSFGLEQY

j_gene: TRBJ2-5
v_gene: TRBV29-1
CDR3aa: SVRGQSETQY

j_gene: TRBJ1-6
v_gene: TRBV25-1
CDR3aa: ASSELTHVGAFH

j_gene: TRBJ1-3
v_gene: TRBV10-3
CDR3aa: ASRQDSSGNTIY

j_gene: TRBJ2-3
v_gene: TRBV19
CDR3aa: ASQGLAGEDTQY

j_gene: TRBJ2-1
v_gene: TRBV3-1/TRBV3-2
CDR3aa: ASSRLAPGEQF

j_gene: TRBJ1-6
v_gene: TRBV6-2/TRBV6-3
CDR3aa: ASSNDREVSPLH

j_gene: TRBJ2-5
v_gene: TRBV5-1
CDR3aa: ASSFGLAGVKETQY

j_gene: TRBJ2-7
v_gene: TRBV7-9
CDR3aa: ASSSPGQGYGYEQY

j_gene: TRBJ2-3
v_gene: TRBV5-6
CDR3aa: ASRPAGGGDTQY

j_gene: TRBJ1-2
v_gene: TRBV29-1
CDR3aa: SVGKSGGYT

j_gene: TRBJ2-2
v_gene: TRBV4-2
CDR3aa: ASSLRQGSNTGELF

j_gene: TRBJ1-1
v_gene: TRBV18
CDR3aa: ASSPRQDTEAF

j_gene: TRBJ1-2
v_gene: TRBV2
CDR3aa: ASRGTPGTEYGYT

j_gene: TRBJ1-1
v_gene: TRBV11-2
CDR3aa: ASSWGQSTEAF

j_gene: TRBJ1-1
v_gene: TRBV27
CDR3aa: ASSLSRQGGTEAF

j_gene: TRBJ1-2
v_gene: TRBV6-5
CDR3aa: ASSYSPGLKGGYT

j_gene: TRBJ2-1
v_gene: TRBV5-6
CDR3aa: ASSPLSRDEQF

j_gene: TRBJ2-1
v_gene: TRBV7-8
CDR3aa: ASSGRAGVNPNSYNEQF

j_gene: TRBJ1-3
v_gene: TRBV19
CDR3aa: ASSLKGDGNTIY